These T cell receptor beta chains were read from a single sample in a study of blood T cell repertoires in COVID-19. The assay was immunoSEQ multiplex PCR, and TCRdb's table has in-frame clones only and misses some. This table has around 300,000 clones, approximately 93% appearing once. The sample consisted of peripheral blood. All receptors derive from a woman aged 25 to 39 with COVID-19, enrolled during active disease. CDR3s include the opening cysteine and the closing phenylalanine or tryptophan. Fields, in order: clone size, D gene, V gene, CDR3 length, J gene, CDR3 DNA, CDR3 protein. A D gene is named only where the DNA matches it firmly. Only part of the rows carry a size: once, few, many, or a class if the clone is expanded.

>.|TRBD2|TRBV5-4|15|TRBJ2-1
TGTGCCAGCAGCTGGCATAGCGGGAGGGCCTATGAGCAGTTCTTC
CASSWHSGRAYEQFF
>.|.|TRBV7-3|15|TRBJ2-3
TGTGCCAGCAGCGATTCGGCGGGACGGGTCGATACGCAGTATTTT
CASSDSAGRVDTQYF
>.|.|TRBV28|13|TRBJ1-2
TGTGCCAGCAGGCAGGGGTTTAACTATGGCTACACCTTC
CASRQGFNYGYTF
>.|TRBD2|TRBV5-1|15|TRBJ2-7
TGCGCCAGCAGCTTGGGCGGGAGCTTCAAATCCGAGCAGTACTTC
CASSLGGSFKSEQYF
>.|.|TRBV12-3/TRBV12-4|13|TRBJ2-2
TGTGCCAGCAGTTTTAGGAGTAACGGGGAGCTGTTTTTT
CASSFRSNGELFF
>few|.|TRBV19|14|TRBJ1-5
TGTGCCAGTAGTATAATCGGGGATATCAGGCCCCAGCATTTT
CASSIIGDIRPQHF
>.|TRBD1|TRBV7-2|16|TRBJ2-2
TGTGCCAGCAGCCACTCACAGGGGGCGGGCACCGGGGAGCTGTTTTTT
CASSHSQGAGTGELFF
>.|.|TRBV5-4|13|TRBJ2-5
TGTGCCAGCAGCTTCAGGGGCTGGGAGACCCAGTACTTC
CASSFRGWETQYF
>few|TRBD1|TRBV10-3|15|TRBJ1-2
TGTGCCATCAGAGACCAGGGACAGGGTGGCTCTGGCTACACCTTC
CAIRDQGQGGSGYTF
>.|.|TRBV7-9|15|TRBJ1-2
TGTGCCAGCAGCCGGGACAAAGACAGGACCTATGGCTACACCTTC
CASSRDKDRTYGYTF
>once|.|TRBV6-5|15|TRBJ1-5
TGTGCCAGCACATCCCATGGGGGGTGGGATCAGCCCCAGCATTTT
CASTSHGGWDQPQHF
>.|.|TRBV9|17|TRBJ1-6
TGTGCCAGCAGCGTTGCCTTGGAGGTCTCCTATAATTCACCCCTCCACTTT
CASSVALEVSYNSPLHF
>.|TRBD2|TRBV5-1|15|TRBJ2-1
TGCGCCAGCAGCAACGACCTAGCGGGAGGTAATGAGCAGTTCTTC
CASSNDLAGGNEQFF
>.|TRBD2|TRBV27|14|TRBJ2-1
TGTGCCAGCCTACCCGGACTAGCGAGCAATGAGCAGTTCTTC
CASLPGLASNEQFF
>.|TRBD1|TRBV7-9|16|TRBJ1-1
TGTGCCAGCAGCTCGGGGACAGCTATTTTGGGGACTGAAGCTTTCTTT
CASSSGTAILGTEAFF
>.|.|TRBV30|13|TRBJ2-3
TGTGCCTGGACCAGGGGAAGCACAGATACGCAGTATTTT
CAWTRGSTDTQYF
>.|TRBD1|TRBV30|13|TRBJ2-1
TGTGCCTGGAGATTCAGGGGGAGAAATGAGCAGTTCTTC
CAWRFRGRNEQFF
>.|.|TRBV18|15|TRBJ1-1
TGTGCCAGCTCACTTCGGACCACAGGGAACACTGAAGCTTTCTTT
CASSLRTTGNTEAFF
>many|TRBD2|TRBV7-3|15|TRBJ2-2
TGTGCCAGCAGCAAAGCGGGAGGGCCGAGCGGGGAGCTGTTTTTT
CASSKAGGPSGELFF
>once|.|TRBV30|13|TRBJ2-5
TGTGCCTGGAGTGTACTGATCCAAGAGACCCAGTACTTC
CAWSVLIQETQYF
>.|TRBD1|TRBV2|14|TRBJ1-5
TGTGCCAGCAGGAAGGGGGCTGGCAATCAGCCCCAGCATTTT
CASRKGAGNQPQHF
>.|.|TRBV27|17|TRBJ1-5
TGTGCCAGCAGTTTCTTTCACCGGACAGCGGAGAATCAGCCCCAGCATTTT
CASSFFHRTAENQPQHF
>.|.|TRBV6-1|15|TRBJ1-1
TGTGCCAGCAGTGAAGGAACAGGGTTGAACACTGAAGCTTTCTTT
CASSEGTGLNTEAFF
>.|.|TRBV5-1|15|TRBJ1-3
TGCGCCAGCAGTTCAGGTTCAGAATCTGGAAACACCATATATTTT
CASSSGSESGNTIYF
>.|.|TRBV30|17|TRBJ2-7
TGTGCCTGGAGACAACTAGGGGGGGGGACGGCAACCTACGAGCAGTACTTC
CAWRQLGGGTATYEQYF
>.|TRBD1|TRBV6-5|15|TRBJ1-2
TGTGCCAGCAGTTACACCGGGACAGTCCCCTATGGCTACACCTTC
CASSYTGTVPYGYTF
>.|TRBD1|TRBV5-4|15|TRBJ2-1
TGTGCCAGCAGCACCGGGACAGGGGTACGCAATGAGCAGTTCTTC
CASSTGTGVRNEQFF
>.|.|TRBV11-3|13|TRBJ2-7
TGTGCCAGCAGCGCAGGACGCAGGGCCGAGCAGTACTTC
CASSAGRRAEQYF
>.|TRBD2|TRBV10-1|14|TRBJ2-1
TGCGCCAGCAGCGACACTAGCGGAGGGGATGAGCAGTTCTTC
CASSDTSGGDEQFF
>.|.|TRBV19|15|TRBJ2-1
TGTGCCAGTAGTATTCCTAGCGACTCCTACAATGAGCAGTTCTTC
CASSIPSDSYNEQFF
>.|.|TRBV7-8|14|TRBJ2-2
TGTGCCAGCAGCTCTCCTGAAGAGTCCGGGGAGCTGTTTTTT
CASSSPEESGELFF
>.|.|TRBV19|15|TRBJ2-2
TGTGCCAGTAGTCAAACGGCGGAAAACACCGGGGAGCTGTTTTTT
CASSQTAENTGELFF
>.|.|TRBV5-4|15|TRBJ1-2
TGTGCCAGCAGCGTCGACCTCAGGGGCGATAATGGCTACACCTTC
CASSVDLRGDNGYTF
>.|TRBD1|TRBV19|15|TRBJ2-7
TGTGCCAGTAGTACCCCGGACAGGGGAAGCGACGAGCAGTACTTC
CASSTPDRGSDEQYF
>.|TRBD1|TRBV11-2|13|TRBJ1-2
TGTGCCAGCAGCTTAGACAGGGGGTTTGGCTACACCTTC
CASSLDRGFGYTF
>few|TRBD1|TRBV7-2|15|TRBJ1-1
TGTGCCAGCAGTCACAGGGGGCGCCTGAACACTGAAGCTTTCTTT
CASSHRGRLNTEAFF
>.|TRBD1|TRBV15|16|TRBJ2-2
TGTGCCACCTCCGGGGAAGGGACAGGGGGCACCGGGGAGCTGTTTTTT
CATSGEGTGGTGELFF
>few|TRBD1|TRBV5-1|15|TRBJ1-1
TGCGCCAGCAGCTTCCGGAGGGGACAGGCCACTGAAGCTTTCTTT
CASSFRRGQATEAFF
>.|.|TRBV7-7|15|TRBJ1-1
TGTGCCAGCAGCCAACTGACAGGCTCGAACACTGAAGCTTTCTTT
CASSQLTGSNTEAFF
>.|TRBD1|TRBV10-3|12|TRBJ1-3
TGTGCCATCAGCGACAGGGTCAACACCATATATTTT
CAISDRVNTIYF
>.|TRBD1|TRBV9|15|TRBJ1-3
TGTGCCAGCAGCCCAAACAGGGGGCTATTGAACACCATATATTTT
CASSPNRGLLNTIYF
>.|TRBD1|TRBV5-6|15|TRBJ2-3
TGTGCCAGCAGCTTGGACAGGGGGCGGACAGATACGCAGTATTTT
CASSLDRGRTDTQYF
>.|.|TRBV30|15|TRBJ1-2
TGTGCCTGGAGCGCCGGGGTAGGGGGAAACTATGGCTACACCTTC
CAWSAGVGGNYGYTF
>.|.|TRBV5-1|16|TRBJ1-1
TGCGCCAGCAGCCCAAACACGGCGGGGATAAACACTGAAGCTTTCTTT
CASSPNTAGINTEAFF